This TCR beta chain was sequenced in a study of OX40 agonist ivuxolimab in advanced cancers. Study information: Three individuals attained partial responses, comprising one hepatocellular carcinoma case and two cutaneous melanoma cases. Study outcomes and limitations: Both CD4+ and CD8+ T cell populations in blood had undergone clonal expansion by week 6 at 0.1 to 3.0 mg/kg. On average, a greater number of expanded clones characterised CD8+ T cells relative to CD4+.

As concerns this clone: What it binds is not known.

TCRdb keeps only in-frame clones here, not all; method: immunoSEQ multiplex PCR. The repertoire includes 65,000 to 85,000 clones, 89% of them detected once, and approximately 11% sits in the top ten. The material was CD4+ or CD8+ T cells sorted from blood, obtained in a trial of the OX40 agonist ivuxolimab. This sequence was found in an adult with an advanced solid tumor such as melanoma, head and neck, liver or kidney cancer.

The CDR3 region is CATSEGLISYNEQFF. The CDR3 DNA sequence: TGTGCCACCAGCGAGGGACTGATCTCCTACAATGAGCAGTTCTTC. The V gene is TRBV15, the J gene TRBJ2-1, with D maybe TRBD2 (6 bases). The CDR3 has 15 amino acids. Germline CDR1 reads LNHNV; CDR2 reads YYDKDF (reference sequence). Trimming took off 5 bases at V and 0 bases at J, with 11 bases between the two ends.